These T cell receptor beta chains were read from a single sample in a study of cytomegalovirus exposure and HLA in healthy donors. Sequenced by immunoSEQ multiplex PCR; TCRdb stores in-frame clones only, minus some. Of 150,000 or so clones in the sample, about 80% were seen once. The sequenced material came from PBMCs. The receptors stem from a man aged 25 to 40 in good health and CMV-seropositive. Both conserved end residues are part of each CDR3. A D gene is named only where the DNA matches it firmly. Size values are once, few and many counts, or a class for expanded clones, and some rows have none.

>TRBD1|TRBV9|-|TRBJ1-2
TGTGCCAGCAGCGTAGCTATTCGAGGGGACAGCTATGGCTACACCTTC
CASSVAIRGDSYGYTF
>TRBD1|TRBV30|-|TRBJ1-2
TGTGCCTACGGGACAGGGAAAAACTATGGCTACACCTTC
CAYGTGKNYGYTF
>-|TRBV10-3|-|TRBJ1-2
TGTGCCATCAGTGAGTTCGGGCAGGGGATGAGCTACACCTTC
CAISEFGQGMSYTF
>-|TRBV28|-|TRBJ2-3
TGTGCCAGCAGTTTCCCCTCTAGCGCAGATACGCAGTATTTT
CASSFPSSADTQYF
>TRBD1|TRBV25-1|-|TRBJ2-7
TGTGCCAGCAGTGAGGGCATCGGGACAGGGATCCCCGTCGAGCAGTACTTC
CASSEGIGTGIPVEQYF
>-|TRBV30|-|TRBJ2-5
TGTGCCTGGAGTGTAGAGGGGGGAGGGGAGACCCAGTACTTC
CAWSVEGGGETQYF
>TRBD2|TRBV13|-|TRBJ2-3
TGTGCCAGCAGCTCGAGCTCGGGAGGGGGGACAGATACGCAGTATTTT
CASSSSSGGGTDTQYF
>-|TRBV6-1|-|TRBJ2-7
TGTGCCAGCAGTCGAGGGCCCCACGAGCAGTACTTC
CASSRGPHEQYF
>TRBD2|TRBV10-2|-|TRBJ2-2
TGCGCCAGCCGACCGGGACTAGCGGGAAACACCGGGGAGCTGTTTTTT
CASRPGLAGNTGELFF
>TRBD2|TRBV19|-|TRBJ2-5
TGTGCCAGTAGTATTCGACTAGCGGGAGGGCTCGAGACCCAGTACTTC
CASSIRLAGGLETQYF
>TRBD1|TRBV7-9|-|TRBJ2-1
TGTGCCAGCAGGACCACCGGGACAGGGGACAATGAGCAGTTCTTC
CASRTTGTGDNEQFF
>TRBD2|TRBV7-8|-|TRBJ2-7
TGTGCCAGCAGCTTAGTGGTGCTTCGGGAACTAGCGGCGACCCCCTACGAGCAGTACTTC
CASSLVVLRELAATPYEQYF
>TRBD2|TRBV4-1|-|TRBJ2-7
TGCGCCAGCAGCCAAGATGCAGGGACTAGCTCGAACTACGAGCAGTACTTC
CASSQDAGTSSNYEQYF
>TRBD2|TRBV7-6|once|TRBJ2-7
TGTGCCAGCAGCTCAAGACTAGCGGGGATCTCCTACGAGCAGTACTTC
CASSSRLAGISYEQYF
>-|TRBV6-1|-|TRBJ2-2
TGTGCCAGCAGTCTCACAGGGTTCGCCGGGGAGCTGTTTTTT
CASSLTGFAGELFF
>-|TRBV9|-|TRBJ2-1
TGTGCCAGCAGCGTAGGTGGTAGCTCTCTAAGCTCCTACAATGAGCAGTTCTTC
CASSVGGSSLSSYNEQFF
>-|TRBV7-9|-|TRBJ1-2
TGTGCCAGCAGCTCCTCCGGGGGGCGCTACTATGGCTACACCTTC
CASSSSGGRYYGYTF
>-|TRBV2|few|TRBJ2-1
TGTGCCAGCATACCCCCAGTTCGCATAAATGAGCAGTTCTTC
CASIPPVRINEQFF
>-|TRBV19|-|TRBJ1-2
TGTGCCAGTAGTCCGAATCAGGTGGACTATGGCTACACCTTC
CASSPNQVDYGYTF
>-|TRBV4-1|-|TRBJ2-7
TGCGCCAGCAGCCAAGCGGACTGGATCTCCTACGAGCAGTACTTC
CASSQADWISYEQYF
>TRBD1|TRBV2|-|TRBJ1-2
TGTGCCAGCAGTGAGGACAGGGGGCGTGATGGCTACACCTTC
CASSEDRGRDGYTF
>TRBD2|TRBV4-1|-|TRBJ2-5
TGCGCCAGCAGCCAGGGGACTAGCGGGAGTATCAAGACCCAGTACTTC
CASSQGTSGSIKTQYF
>TRBD2|TRBV15|few|TRBJ2-3
TGTGCCACCAGCTCAAAGCGGGAGTCTGCAGATACGCAGTATTTT
CATSSKRESADTQYF
>TRBD1|TRBV9|few|TRBJ2-7
TGTGCCAGCAGCGTGGGGGACAGTAACTACGAGCAGTACTTC
CASSVGDSNYEQYF
>TRBD2|TRBV27|-|TRBJ2-3
TGTGCCAGCAGGAGGACTAGCGATTGGGATACGCAGTATTTT
CASRRTSDWDTQYF
>-|TRBV5-1|-|TRBJ1-2
TGCGCCAGCAACGAGGGGGATTTCTATGGCTACACCTTC
CASNEGDFYGYTF
>TRBD2|TRBV7-6|-|TRBJ2-7
TGTGCCAGCAGCTCCCGGGGGGCCTACGAGCAGTACTTC
CASSSRGAYEQYF
>-|TRBV5-1|once|TRBJ1-1
TGCGCCAGCAGCCCTGGACAGCATATGAACACTGAAGCTTTCTTT
CASSPGQHMNTEAFF
>TRBD2|TRBV10-3|-|TRBJ2-6
TGTGCCATCAGTGGTGATAAGGCGGGAGAGTCTCCTGGGGCCAACGTCCTGACTTTC
CAISGDKAGESPGANVLTF
>TRBD1|TRBV19|few|TRBJ2-7
TGTGCCAGTAGAATAGCGGACAGGGGCTCTCGCGAGCAGTACTTC
CASRIADRGSREQYF
>TRBD2|TRBV7-2|few|TRBJ2-7
TGTGCCAGCAGCTTATTCGCGACTAGCGAACTCTACGAGCAGTACTTC
CASSLFATSELYEQYF
>TRBD2|TRBV6-5|-|TRBJ2-3
TGTGCCAGCGGGAGGGCCTTGAAAACAGATACGCAGTATTTT
CASGRALKTDTQYF
>TRBD2|TRBV5-4|once|TRBJ2-1
TGTGCCAGCAGCTTTAGCGGGGGATCCTACAATGAGCAGTTCTTC
CASSFSGGSYNEQFF
>-|TRBV5-6|-|TRBJ2-5
TGTGCCAGCAGCGTAACAGGGAAAGAGACCCAGTACTTC
CASSVTGKETQYF
>-|TRBV5-5|-|TRBJ2-7
TGTGCCAGCAGCTCGGGATACGGGGGAAACGAGCAGTACTTC
CASSSGYGGNEQYF
>-|TRBV2|-|TRBJ1-2
TGTGCCAGCAGGGCAGGGGCGAACTATGGCTACACCTTC
CASRAGANYGYTF
>TRBD1|TRBV28|-|TRBJ1-5
TGTGCCAGCAGGACAGGGGTTGTCCAGCCCCAGCATTTT
CASRTGVVQPQHF
>-|TRBV7-2|few|TRBJ2-7
TGTGCCAGCAGCTTAGGAGGGCTTAACAACGAGCAGTACTTC
CASSLGGLNNEQYF
>TRBD1|TRBV19|-|TRBJ2-2
TGTGCCAGTAGTATATCCCCAACAGGGGTTTCCGGGGAGCTGTTTTTT
CASSISPTGVSGELFF
>-|TRBV30|-|TRBJ1-6
TGTGCCTGGAGGGGTCTCAGGGATTCACCCCTCCACTTT
CAWRGLRDSPLHF
>TRBD1|TRBV5-1|-|TRBJ1-4
TGCGCCAGCAGCCTTAGGACAGGTCCCTCCAGGAATGAAAAACTGTTTTTT
CASSLRTGPSRNEKLFF
>-|TRBV7-2|few|TRBJ1-4
TGTGCCAGCAGCATCGACAGAAATAATGAAAAACTGTTTTTT
CASSIDRNNEKLFF